Only a few counts were recorded for the clone carrying this TCR beta chain. This sample was included in a study of blood T cell repertoires in COVID-19. As for the study in general: The United States, Italy and Spain were the sources of the acute and convalescent COVID-19 samples.

The germline V gene encodes CDR1 SNHLY and CDR2 FYNNEI. This CDR3 is 13 amino acids long. V shed 8 bases and J 6 bases; nucleotides not matched to a gene: 8. Participant-reported clinical history was the basis for cohort assignment. Donors in Cohort 3 counted as recovered after two negative PCRs, clearance, or symptom resolution. Original processing notes: Amplification from reference gene primers served as the basis for estimated nucleated cell counts. This table comes from immunoSEQ multiplex PCR, and its TCRdb copy is limited to in-frame clones, with some not included. V, J and clone size derive from that table, while D and trimming were established from the DNA sequence. The profile shows about 180,000 clones, about 82% of them singletons.

This chain joins TRBV2 and TRBJ1-2; 8 nucleotides align to TRBD1. This receptor was identified in a woman in her 30s who had recovered from COVID-19. The sequenced sample was PBMCs or T cells enriched from blood (not recorded which). CDR3 DNA: TGTGCCAGCCAAGGGACAGGAAAAAATGGCTACACCTTC. Encoded protein: CASQGTGKNGYTF. Complete variable domain (other parts from reference TRBV2 and TRBJ1-2): EPEVTQTPSHQVTQMGQEVILRCVPISNHLYFYWYRQILGQKVEFLVSFYNNEISEKSEIFDDQFSVERPDGSNFTLKIRSTKLEDSAMYFCASQGTGKNGYTFGSGTRLTVV.